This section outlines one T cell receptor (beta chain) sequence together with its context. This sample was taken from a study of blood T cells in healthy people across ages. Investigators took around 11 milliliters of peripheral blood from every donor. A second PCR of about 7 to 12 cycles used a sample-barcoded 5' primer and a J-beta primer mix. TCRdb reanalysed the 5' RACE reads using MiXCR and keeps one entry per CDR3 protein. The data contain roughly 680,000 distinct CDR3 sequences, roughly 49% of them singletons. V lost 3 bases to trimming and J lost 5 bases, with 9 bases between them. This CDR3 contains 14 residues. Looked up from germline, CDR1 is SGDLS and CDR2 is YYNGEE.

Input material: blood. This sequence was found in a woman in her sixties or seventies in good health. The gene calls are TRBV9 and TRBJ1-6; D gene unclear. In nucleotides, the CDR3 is TGTGCCAGCAGCGATCGGCTGAATAATTCACCCCTCCACTTT. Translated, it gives CASSDRLNNSPLHF.